Listed below are T cell receptor beta chains from one sample, sequenced in a study of naive and memory T cell subsets. MiXCR, run by TCRdb on the UMI-ligation and nested PCR reads, gives a single entry per CDR3 protein. The table includes about 18,000 distinct CDR3 sequences, roughly 8.7% detected once. The specimen was central memory CD8+ T cells from blood. All receptors derive from a human donor in good health. CDR3s include the opening cysteine and the closing phenylalanine or tryptophan. D genes are given only for firm matches. Clone size is given for some rows only: seen once, a few or many times, or a class if the clone is expanded.

TRBJ1-5 TRBV2 many TRBD1 TGTGCCAGCAGGGTGAACAGGGGAAACCAGCCCCAGCATTTT CASRVNRGNQPQHF
TRBJ2-5 TRBV25-1 few - TGTGCCAGCAGTGAATATCCGGGGAGGGGGTTCCAAGAGACCCAGTACTTC CASSEYPGRGFQETQYF
TRBJ2-7 TRBV5-4 medium-sized TRBD1 TGTGCCAGCAGCTTAAGACAGGGGGACTACGAGCAGTACTTC CASSLRQGDYEQYF
TRBJ2-1 TRBV28 few - TGTGCCAGCAGTTTAGGTGGGCCGGGCAATGAGCAGTTCTTC CASSLGGPGNEQFF
TRBJ2-7 TRBV7-8 many - TGTGCCAGCAGCTTAGCTTATCAGGGGGGATACGAGCAGTACTTC CASSLAYQGGYEQYF
TRBJ2-1 TRBV7-2 many TRBD2 TGTGCCAGCAGCTCGAATGGACTAGCGGGGAGCAATGAGCAGTTCTTC CASSSNGLAGSNEQFF
TRBJ2-3 TRBV2 many TRBD2 TGTGCCAGCACCACTAGCGGCTACACAGATACGCAGTATTTT CASTTSGYTDTQYF
TRBJ2-7 TRBV29-1 many TRBD1 TGCAGCGTAGTAGACAGGGTGACCTACGAGCAGTACTTC CSVVDRVTYEQYF
TRBJ2-3 TRBV6-5 many - TGTGCCAGCAGTTACTCGCGTGGGGCCTCAGATACGCAGTATTTT CASSYSRGASDTQYF
TRBJ1-1 TRBV7-9 medium-sized - TGTGCCAGCAGCCCTCAAGAAATGAACACTGAAGCTTTCTTT CASSPQEMNTEAFF
TRBJ2-1 TRBV29-1 few - TGCAGCGTTGTCACTAACTGGTATGAGCAGTTCTTC CSVVTNWYEQFF
TRBJ2-6 TRBV5-1 many - TGCGCCAGCAGCTTGAATCCAGGGTTTCAGGCTGGGGCCAACGTCCTGACTTTC CASSLNPGFQAGANVLTF
TRBJ2-7 TRBV4-3 few TRBD1 TGCGCCAGCAGCCCTGCTTCGGACAGGGTTCGCGAGCAGTACTTC CASSPASDRVREQYF
TRBJ1-4 TRBV10-3 - - TGTGCCATCAGCGACGGTGCAACTAATGAAAAACTGTTTTTT CAISDGATNEKLFF
TRBJ2-1 TRBV20-1 few - TGCAGTGCTCCCGGCGAGGGCAGGAGCTCCTACAATGAGCAGTTCTTC CSAPGEGRSSYNEQFF
TRBJ1-5 TRBV6-2/TRBV6-3 few - TGTGCCAGCAGTTACGGTAAACAGCCCCAGCATTTT CASSYGKQPQHF
TRBJ2-3 TRBV6-6 medium-sized TRBD2 TGTGCCAGCAGCCGAACAGCGGGAGAGGGGGCAGATACGCAGTATTTT CASSRTAGEGADTQYF
TRBJ1-5 TRBV30 few - TGTGCCTGGAGTGTCGGTAGCAATCAGCCCCAGCATTTT CAWSVGSNQPQHF
TRBJ2-1 TRBV4-3 medium-sized - TGCGCCAGCAGCCTTTGGGGGGATGAGCAGTTCTTC CASSLWGDEQFF
TRBJ2-1 TRBV6-2/TRBV6-3 few - TGTGCCAGCAGTTTAAAGAGGGCCAATGAGCAGTTCTTC CASSLKRANEQFF
TRBJ2-5 TRBV6-1 - TRBD1 TGTGCCAGCAGCGACGCCGTGGAGCAGGGGGCGTCGGACTTC CASSDAVEQGASDF
TRBJ1-2 TRBV2 few TRBD1 TGTGCCAGCAGTGATTACAGGGGCAATGGCTACACCTTC CASSDYRGNGYTF
TRBJ2-7 TRBV10-3 - TRBD1 TGTGCCATCAGTGGGGACAGTAGCTACGAGCAGTACTTC CAISGDSSYEQYF
TRBJ2-2 TRBV12-3/TRBV12-4 - - TGTGCCAGCAGACCAGACCCCGGGGAGCTGTTTTTT CASRPDPGELFF
TRBJ1-1 TRBV3-1 few - TGTGCCAGCAACCCGGGGGGGGGAAGGACTGAAGCTTTCTTT CASNPGGGRTEAFF
TRBJ2-1 TRBV11-2 - - TGTGTCAGCAGCTTACGGAGCAATGAGCAGTTCTTC CVSSLRSNEQFF
TRBJ2-1 TRBV24-1 few - TGTGCCACCAGTGGAACCCGAGAAATCAATGAGCAGTTCTTC CATSGTREINEQFF
TRBJ1-1 TRBV11-2 few - TGTGCCAGCAGCTTAAGTTCCACTGAAGCTTTCTTT CASSLSSTEAFF
TRBJ2-7 TRBV4-3 many - TGCGCCAGCAGCCAAGATCTAGTTTCCATCCAGGTGGAGCAGTACTTC CASSQDLVSIQVEQYF
TRBJ2-1 TRBV6-4 - TRBD2 TGTGCCAGCAGTGACCAAGCTAGCGGGGGTTACAATGAGCAGTTCTTC CASSDQASGGYNEQFF
TRBJ2-7 TRBV20-1 few - TGCAGTGTCCCCAGCGGCCGGACCTACGAGCAGTACTTC CSVPSGRTYEQYF
TRBJ2-1 TRBV19 medium-sized - TGTGCCAGTACCAATTCGGGCAATGAGCAGTTCTTC CASTNSGNEQFF
TRBJ2-4 TRBV6-2/TRBV6-3 many - TGTGCCAGCAGTTACTCAGAAATCCTAGCCAAAAACATTCAGTACTTC CASSYSEILAKNIQYF
TRBJ1-5 TRBV7-2 few - TGTGCCAGCAGCTCTGGGAATCAGCCCCAGCATTTT CASSSGNQPQHF
TRBJ1-1 TRBV6-1 many - TGTGCCAGCAGTTCCGGGACGGAGAACACTGAAGCTTTCTTT CASSSGTENTEAFF
TRBJ2-2 TRBV6-1 many - TGTGCCAGCAGTGAAGAAGCGAGCAACACCGGGGAGCTGTTTTTT CASSEEASNTGELFF
TRBJ2-3 TRBV4-3 - TRBD2 TGCGCCAGCAGCCAAGATCCTAGCGGGGGAGCAGGAGATACGCAGTATTTT CASSQDPSGGAGDTQYF
TRBJ2-1 TRBV5-4 - TRBD2 TGTGCCAGCAGCTTGGAACTAGCGGGGTACAATGAGCAGTTCTTC CASSLELAGYNEQFF
TRBJ2-3 TRBV20-1 few - TGCAGTGCTATTGGTCATGAGGTCACAGATACGCAGTATTTT CSAIGHEVTDTQYF
TRBJ2-2 TRBV7-9 - - TGTGCCAGCAGCTTACCACTTAACACCGGGGAGCTGTTTTTT CASSLPLNTGELFF
TRBJ2-3 TRBV12-3/TRBV12-4 few - TGTGCCAGCAGCAGGGGAGGGGGCGGCGATACGCAGTATTTT CASSRGGGGDTQYF
TRBJ1-1 TRBV30 - TRBD1 TGTGCCTGGACCCTGCAGGGGGATGAAGCTTTCTTT CAWTLQGDEAFF
TRBJ2-5 TRBV20-1 medium-sized TRBD2 TGCAGTGCTAGAGATCAGGGCGGGGGGGCCTTGGAGACCCAGTACTTC CSARDQGGGALETQYF
TRBJ2-1 TRBV2 many - TGTGCCAGCAGTGCAGAGACTGGATACAATGAGCAGTTCTTC CASSAETGYNEQFF
TRBJ2-4 TRBV19 - TRBD1 TGTGCCAGTACCGAGACAGGGGGGCTTCAGTACTTC CASTETGGLQYF
TRBJ2-6 TRBV6-2/TRBV6-3 many - TGTGCCAGCAGTTTCGTGTCTGGGGCCAACGTCCTGACTTTC CASSFVSGANVLTF
TRBJ2-3 TRBV4-3 many TRBD2 TGCGCCAGCAGCCAAGAACCCGGGAGGGCCGGGGATACGCAGTATTTT CASSQEPGRAGDTQYF
TRBJ2-1 TRBV18 many - TGTGCCAGCTCTAAAGCGGGCCATAGTAACAATGAGCAGTTCTTC CASSKAGHSNNEQFF
TRBJ2-3 TRBV2 large TRBD1 TGTGCCAGCAGCGCCGGGACAGCAAGCACAGATACGCAGTATTTT CASSAGTASTDTQYF
TRBJ2-7 TRBV11-1 few TRBD2 TGTGCCAGCAGCTTCGGACTAGCTTCCTCCTACGAGCAGTACTTC CASSFGLASSYEQYF
TRBJ2-1 TRBV12-3/TRBV12-4 few TRBD2 TGTGCCAGCAGCCAAGGACTAGCGGGGAACAATGAGCAGTTCTTC CASSQGLAGNNEQFF
TRBJ2-7 TRBV7-9 many - TGTGCCAGCAGACCTAACACAGGGAACGAGCAGTACTTC CASRPNTGNEQYF
TRBJ2-7 TRBV6-1 many TRBD2 TGTGCCAGCAGTGAAGCGGGAGGGCCCGAGCAGTACTTC CASSEAGGPEQYF
TRBJ2-6 TRBV4-3 few - TGCGCCAGCAGCCAAGCAGGGGGAGGTGGGGCCAACGTCCTGACTTTC CASSQAGGGGANVLTF
TRBJ2-7 TRBV10-3 many - TGTGCCATCAGTGACGGTTCCCTCTCCTACGAGCAGTACTTC CAISDGSLSYEQYF